The source of this T cell receptor beta chain is a study of blood T cell repertoires in COVID-19. Overall study context: Spain, Italy and the United States supplied samples that represented acute and convalescent COVID-19.

Per germline, CDR1 LNHDA and CDR2 SQIVND (reference sequence). The CDR3 contains 15 residues. V was trimmed by 8 bases and J by 6 bases, leaving 20 bases between them. Generated by immunoSEQ multiplex PCR, the TCRdb table keeps only in-frame clones and is missing some. The sample records around 150,000 clones, approximately 93% being singletons. The V call is TRBV19, the J call TRBJ2-1, with a tentative D call TRBD2 (7 bases). The sample comprised peripheral blood. The source is a woman in her fifties or sixties with COVID-19, enrolled during active disease. In nucleotides, the CDR3 is TGTGCCAGTGCAGCCCTACAGGGCGGGGGCAATGAGCAGTTCTTC. Its translation is CASAALQGGGNEQFF. Supplemented by reference TRBV19 and TRBJ2-1, the full variable domain reads DGGITQSPKYLFRKEGQNVTLSCEQNLNHDAMYWYRQDPGQGLRLIYYSQIVNDFQKGDIAEGYSVSREKKESFPLTVTSAQKNPTAFYLCASAALQGGGNEQFFGPGTRLTVL.